The rows below give T cell receptor beta chains drawn from one sample of a study of tumor-infiltrating lymphocytes in primary liver carcinoma. TCRdb independently ran MiXCR on the multiplex PCR reads; one entry per CDR3 protein. Here the sample spans around 330,000 distinct CDR3 sequences, approximately 58% being singletons. The source material was peripheral blood. The receptors here all came from a woman in her twenties or thirties with primary liver carcinoma and hepatitis B virus infection. Both conserved end residues are trimmed from each CDR3. The order of the fields is J gene, V gene, CDR3 protein.

>TRBJ2-1|TRBV14
ASGQPGTSINEQF
>TRBJ2-1|TRBV14
VSSAVAGWVNNEQF
>TRBJ2-1|TRBV10-2
ASSEWTTYNEQF
>TRBJ1-5|TRBV12-3/TRBV12-4
ASSLSVGQPQH
>TRBJ2-6|TRBV6-6
ASRDSYSGANVLT
>TRBJ2-1|TRBV28
ASKAPNPYNEQF
>TRBJ2-1|TRBV10-3
AISYTTVSYNEQF
>TRBJ1-5|TRBV4-1
ASSQKPGQNQPQH
>TRBJ1-2|TRBV29-1
SVPWITYGYT
>TRBJ1-6|TRBV10-3
AIKGDTGYNSPLH
>TRBJ2-1|TRBV10-1
ANSPETSGSWNEQF
>TRBJ2-2|TRBV12-3/TRBV12-4
ASSPGTRSMDGELF
>TRBJ2-5|TRBV11-3
ASSSTAQEAWY
>TRBJ2-1|TRBV11-2
TGSLGTSGRAYEQF
>TRBJ2-1|TRBV4-1
ASSQDLGASGYNEQF
>TRBJ2-3|TRBV29-1
SVATTSSGSTDTQY
>TRBJ2-1|TRBV6-5
ASSSILGRRGDIEQF
>TRBJ1-5|TRBV4-1
ASSHNNQPQH
>TRBJ2-1|TRBV7-9
ASSSGTSGQSSYNEQF
>TRBJ1-1|TRBV13
ASSLTSRGFWDAEAF
>TRBJ2-3|TRBV4-2
ASSQEYTGFTYTQY
>TRBJ2-2|TRBV11-2
ASSSRSLGEELS
>TRBJ2-3|TRBV10-2
ASSWVGVTDTHY
>TRBJ2-7|TRBV12-3/TRBV12-4
ASSEFGLYSYEQC
>TRBJ1-1|TRBV12-3/TRBV12-4
VSSLSWGRSGKAF
>TRBJ2-1|TRBV12-5
ASGFHPRATGGRPPGNEQF
>TRBJ1-1|TRBV6-5
ASRPPGPSVNTEAF
>TRBJ2-1|TRBV6-5
ASSYGRAVNEQF
>TRBJ2-7|TRBV6-2/TRBV6-3
ASSYGRLAGVAYVQY
>TRBJ2-1|TRBV12-3/TRBV12-4
ASGWASGKQF
>TRBJ2-7|TRBV11-2
TSSLGQVSNEQY
>TRBJ2-4|TRBV6-6
ASSFDIQY
>TRBJ2-3|TRBV30
ALLKEWDRGVDTQY
>TRBJ1-1|TRBV6-5
VSSYGDRWATEAF
>TRBJ2-7|TRBV5-4
ASSLGLAIHEQY
>TRBJ2-7|TRBV6-6
ANTGAGGQEQY
>TRBJ1-6|TRBV28
ASTLGGLHSPLH
>TRBJ2-6|TRBV24-1
ATSDQGSGANVLT
>TRBJ2-1|TRBV11-2
ASSPGSSGYNEQF
>TRBJ2-1|TRBV6-5
ASCQLAGYEQF
>TRBJ1-4|TRBV11-2
ATSLEWGLGEKLI
>TRBJ2-3|TRBV12-5
ASGRPPDRDTQY
>TRBJ2-7|TRBV11-2
TRSQSRDRSEGFYEQY
>TRBJ2-1|TRBV29-1
SVVGRGNNEQF
>TRBJ2-1|TRBV21-1
ASSKNSPVGYNEQF
>TRBJ2-7|TRBV28
VSSFGGIGYEQY
>TRBJ2-7|TRBV29-1
SVTGTWAGEQY
>TRBJ1-2|TRBV12-3/TRBV12-4
ASRVHRIRGLGYT
>TRBJ1-1|TRBV28
ASTEGRNTEAS
>TRBJ2-3|TRBV6-2/TRBV6-3
TSRPGYFTDTQY
>TRBJ2-7|TRBV10-1
ASIHSLDPWEQY
>TRBJ1-3|TRBV6-5
ASSAHSPGFPGNTIY
>TRBJ2-3|TRBV30
AWSRLITDTQY